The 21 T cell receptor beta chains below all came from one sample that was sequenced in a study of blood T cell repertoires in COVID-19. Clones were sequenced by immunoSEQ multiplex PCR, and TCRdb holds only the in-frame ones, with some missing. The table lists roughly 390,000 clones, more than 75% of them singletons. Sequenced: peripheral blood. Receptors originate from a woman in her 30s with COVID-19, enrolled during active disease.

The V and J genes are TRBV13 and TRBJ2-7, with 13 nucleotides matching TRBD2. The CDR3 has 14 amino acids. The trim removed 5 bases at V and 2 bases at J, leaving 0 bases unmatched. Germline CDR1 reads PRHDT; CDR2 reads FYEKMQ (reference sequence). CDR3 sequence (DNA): TGTGCCAGCAGCGGGACTAGCGGGACCTACGAGCAGTACTTC. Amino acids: CASSGTSGTYEQYF.

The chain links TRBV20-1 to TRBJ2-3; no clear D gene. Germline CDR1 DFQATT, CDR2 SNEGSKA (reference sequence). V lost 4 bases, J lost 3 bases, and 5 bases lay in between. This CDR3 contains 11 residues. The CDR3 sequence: CSAISTDTQYF. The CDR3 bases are TGCAGTGCTATCAGTACAGATACGCAGTATTTT.

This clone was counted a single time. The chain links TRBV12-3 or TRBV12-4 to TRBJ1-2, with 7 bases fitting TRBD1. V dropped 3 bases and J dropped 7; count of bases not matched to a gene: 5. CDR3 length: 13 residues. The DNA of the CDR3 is TGTGCCAGCAGTTTGGACAGGCAGGGTGGCTACACCTTC. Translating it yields CASSLDRQGGYTF.

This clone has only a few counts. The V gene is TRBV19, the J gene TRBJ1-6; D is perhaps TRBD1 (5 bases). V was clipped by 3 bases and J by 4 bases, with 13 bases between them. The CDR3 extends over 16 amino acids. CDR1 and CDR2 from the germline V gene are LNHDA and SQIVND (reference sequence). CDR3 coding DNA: TGTGCCAGTAGTATCCGGCAGGGTCCGTATAATTCACCCCTCCACTTT. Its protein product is CASSIRQGPYNSPLHF. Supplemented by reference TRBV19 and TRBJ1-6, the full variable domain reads DGGITQSPKYLFRKEGQNVTLSCEQNLNHDAMYWYRQDPGQGLRLIYYSQIVNDFQKGDIAEGYSVSREKKESFPLTVTSAQKNPTAFYLCASSIRQGPYNSPLHFGNGTRLTVT.

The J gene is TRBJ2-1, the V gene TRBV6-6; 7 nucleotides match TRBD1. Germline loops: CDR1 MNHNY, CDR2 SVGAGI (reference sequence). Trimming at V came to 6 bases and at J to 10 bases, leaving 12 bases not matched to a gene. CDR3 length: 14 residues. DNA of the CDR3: TGTGCCAGCAGGCCCCGGGGACAGACTCGAGAGCAGTTCTTC. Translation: CASRPRGQTREQFF.

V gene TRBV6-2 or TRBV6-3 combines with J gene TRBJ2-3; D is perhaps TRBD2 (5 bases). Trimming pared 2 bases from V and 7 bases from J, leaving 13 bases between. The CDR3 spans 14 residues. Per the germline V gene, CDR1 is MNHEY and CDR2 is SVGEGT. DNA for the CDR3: TGTGCCAGCAGTTACGCGGGCCCCAGGAATACGCAGTATTTT. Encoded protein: CASSYAGPRNTQYF.

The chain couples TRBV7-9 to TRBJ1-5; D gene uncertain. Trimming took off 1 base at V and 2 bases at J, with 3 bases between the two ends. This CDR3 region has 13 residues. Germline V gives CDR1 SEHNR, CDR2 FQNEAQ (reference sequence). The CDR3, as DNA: TGTGCCAGCAGCTTAGTCGGCAATCAGCCCCAGCATTTT. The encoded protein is CASSLVGNQPQHF.

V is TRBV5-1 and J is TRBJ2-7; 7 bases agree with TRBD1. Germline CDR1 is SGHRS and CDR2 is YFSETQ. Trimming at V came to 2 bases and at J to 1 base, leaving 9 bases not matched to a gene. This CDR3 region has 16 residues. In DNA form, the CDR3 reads TGCGCCAGCAGCTTACAACTGGGACAGCCTTCCTACGAGCAGTACTTC. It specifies CASSLQLGQPSYEQYF.

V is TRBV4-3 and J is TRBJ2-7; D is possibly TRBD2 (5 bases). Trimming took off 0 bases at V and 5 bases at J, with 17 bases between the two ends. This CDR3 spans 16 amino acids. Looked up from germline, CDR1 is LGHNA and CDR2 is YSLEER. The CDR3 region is CASSQDLGRGINEQYF. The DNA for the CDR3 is TGCGCCAGCAGCCAAGATTTGGGAAGAGGGATCAACGAGCAGTACTTC.

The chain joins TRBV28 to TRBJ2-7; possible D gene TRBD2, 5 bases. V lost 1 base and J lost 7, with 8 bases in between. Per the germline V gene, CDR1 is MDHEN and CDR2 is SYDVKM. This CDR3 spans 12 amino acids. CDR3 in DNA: TGTGCCAGCAGTTTATTAACGGGGGAGCAGTACTTC. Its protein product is CASSLLTGEQYF.

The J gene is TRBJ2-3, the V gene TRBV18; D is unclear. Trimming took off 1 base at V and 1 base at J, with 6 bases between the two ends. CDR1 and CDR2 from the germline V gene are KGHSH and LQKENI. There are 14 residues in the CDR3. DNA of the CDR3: TGTGCCAGCTCACCACGAACAGGCACAGATACGCAGTATTTT. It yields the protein CASSPRTGTDTQYF.

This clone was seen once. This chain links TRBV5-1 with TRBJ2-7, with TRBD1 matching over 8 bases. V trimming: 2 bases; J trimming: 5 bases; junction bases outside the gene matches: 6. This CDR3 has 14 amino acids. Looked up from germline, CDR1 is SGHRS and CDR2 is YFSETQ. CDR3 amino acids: CASSFGPGGNEQYF. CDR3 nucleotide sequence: TGCGCCAGCAGCTTTGGGCCAGGGGGCAACGAGCAGTACTTC. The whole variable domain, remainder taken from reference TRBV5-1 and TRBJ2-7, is KAGVTQTPRYLIKTRGQQVTLSCSPISGHRSVSWYQQTPGQGLQFLFEYFSETQRNKGNFPGRFSGRQFSNSRSEMNVSTLELGDSALYLCASSFGPGGNEQYFGPGTRLTVT.

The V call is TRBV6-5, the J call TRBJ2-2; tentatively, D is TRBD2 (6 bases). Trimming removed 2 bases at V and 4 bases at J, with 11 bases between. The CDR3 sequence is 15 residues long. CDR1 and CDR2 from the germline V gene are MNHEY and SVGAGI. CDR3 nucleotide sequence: TGTGCCAGCAGTTACGAGGGAGGAGGCACCGGGGAGCTGTTTTTT. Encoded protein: CASSYEGGGTGELFF.

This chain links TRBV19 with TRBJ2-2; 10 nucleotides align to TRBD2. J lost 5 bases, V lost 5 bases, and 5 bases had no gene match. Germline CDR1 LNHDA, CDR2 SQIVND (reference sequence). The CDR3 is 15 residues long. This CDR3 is CASSSPGLATGELFF. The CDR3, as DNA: TGTGCCAGTAGTTCCCCGGGACTAGCGACCGGGGAGCTGTTTTTT. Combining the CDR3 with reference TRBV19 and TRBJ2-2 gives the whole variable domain DGGITQSPKYLFRKEGQNVTLSCEQNLNHDAMYWYRQDPGQGLRLIYYSQIVNDFQKGDIAEGYSVSREKKESFPLTVTSAQKNPTAFYLCASSSPGLATGELFFGEGSRLTVL.

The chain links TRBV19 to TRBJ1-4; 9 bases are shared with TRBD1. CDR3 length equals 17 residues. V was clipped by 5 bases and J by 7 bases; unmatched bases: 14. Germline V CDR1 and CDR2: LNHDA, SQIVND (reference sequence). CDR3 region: CASSSIRDRERGEKLFF. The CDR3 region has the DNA TGTGCCAGTAGTTCCATCCGGGACAGGGAAAGAGGTGAAAAACTGTTTTTT.

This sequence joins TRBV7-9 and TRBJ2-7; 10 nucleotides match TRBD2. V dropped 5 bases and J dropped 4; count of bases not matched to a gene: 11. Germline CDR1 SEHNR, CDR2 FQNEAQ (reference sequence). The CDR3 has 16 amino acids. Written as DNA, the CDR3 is TGTGCCAGCAGCCAAATTCCTAGCGGGAGTAATTACGAGCAGTACTTC. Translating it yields CASSQIPSGSNYEQYF.

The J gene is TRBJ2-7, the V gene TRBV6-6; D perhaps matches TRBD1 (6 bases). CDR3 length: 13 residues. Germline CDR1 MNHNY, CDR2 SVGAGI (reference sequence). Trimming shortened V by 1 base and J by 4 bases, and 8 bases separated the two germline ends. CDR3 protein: CASSYYRAYEQYF. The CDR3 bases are TGTGCCAGCAGTTACTACAGGGCATACGAGCAGTACTTC.

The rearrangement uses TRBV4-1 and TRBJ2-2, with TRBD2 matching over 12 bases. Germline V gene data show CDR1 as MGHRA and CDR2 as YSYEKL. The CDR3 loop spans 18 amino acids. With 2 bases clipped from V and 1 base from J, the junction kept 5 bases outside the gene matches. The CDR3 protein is CASSQHALAGGNTGELFF. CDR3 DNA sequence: TGCGCCAGCAGCCAACATGCACTAGCGGGAGGGAACACCGGGGAGCTGTTTTTT.

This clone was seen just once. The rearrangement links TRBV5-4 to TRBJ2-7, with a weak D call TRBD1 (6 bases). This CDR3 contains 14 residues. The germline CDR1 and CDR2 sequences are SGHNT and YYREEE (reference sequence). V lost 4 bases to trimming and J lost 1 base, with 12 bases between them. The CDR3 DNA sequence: TGTGCCAGCAGCCCGAGGACAGCTTCCTACGAGCAGTACTTC. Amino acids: CASSPRTASYEQYF.

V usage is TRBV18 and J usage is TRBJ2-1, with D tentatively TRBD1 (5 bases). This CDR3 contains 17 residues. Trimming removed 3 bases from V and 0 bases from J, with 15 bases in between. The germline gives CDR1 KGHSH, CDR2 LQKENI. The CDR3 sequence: CASSPTFDRSSYNEQFF. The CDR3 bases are TGTGCCAGCTCACCGACTTTCGACAGAAGCTCCTACAATGAGCAGTTCTTC.

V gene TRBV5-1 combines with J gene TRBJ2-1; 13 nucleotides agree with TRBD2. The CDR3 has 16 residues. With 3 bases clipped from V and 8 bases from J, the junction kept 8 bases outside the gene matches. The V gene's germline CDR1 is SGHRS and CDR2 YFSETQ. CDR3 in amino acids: CASSSGTSGTVDEQFF. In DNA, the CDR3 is TGCGCCAGCAGCTCTGGGACTAGCGGGACCGTCGATGAGCAGTTCTTC.